The 27 T cell receptor beta chains in this list originate from one sample, sequenced in a study of cytomegalovirus exposure and HLA in healthy donors. Primers included in the PCR were 60 Vbeta and 13 Jbeta primers. Libraries were prepared by immunoSEQ multiplex PCR; TCRdb keeps only in-frame clonotypes and omits some of them. The table lists some 90,000 clones, 80% to 90% of them singletons. Material: PBMCs. These receptors were obtained from a middle-aged man in good health and CMV-seronegative.

The chain is built from TRBV5-1 and TRBJ1-1, with TRBD1 identical over 7 bases. Germline V lookup: CDR1 SGHRS, CDR2 YFSETQ. The CDR3 consists of 18 residues. V lost 0 bases to trimming and J lost 0 bases; unmatched junction nucleotides: 11. As DNA, the CDR3 is TGCGCCAGCAGCTTGGAGACAGGGAAAAGGGGGTTGAACACTGAAGCTTTCTTT. This gives the protein CASSLETGKRGLNTEAFF. Supplemented by reference TRBV5-1 and TRBJ1-1, the full variable domain reads KAGVTQTPRYLIKTRGQQVTLSCSPISGHRSVSWYQQTPGQGLQFLFEYFSETQRNKGNFPGRFSGRQFSNSRSEMNVSTLELGDSALYLCASSLETGKRGLNTEAFFGQGTRLTVV.

The chain joins TRBV19 to TRBJ2-1, with D possibly TRBD2 on 5 matching bases. CDR1 and CDR2 from the germline V gene are LNHDA and SQIVND (reference sequence). V was trimmed by 5 bases and J by 0 bases, leaving 11 bases between them. The CDR3 is 15 amino acids. As DNA, the CDR3 is TGTGCCAGTAGTGGGGAGTTTAGCTCCTACAATGAGCAGTTCTTC. Translating it yields CASSGEFSSYNEQFF.

V usage is TRBV27 and J usage is TRBJ2-7; weak D call: TRBD1 (8 bases). From germline, CDR1 is MNHEY and CDR2 SMNVEV (reference sequence). The length of the CDR3 is 13 residues. Trimming left V 7 bases short and J 6 bases short, with 16 bases between. The CDR3 sequence: CASTIGGTGEQYF. The CDR3 nucleotides read TGTGCCAGCACCATCGGGGGGACAGGCGAGCAGTACTTC.

The CDR3 reads CASSHTTSGPYEQYF. CDR3 sequence (DNA): TGCGCCAGCAGCCATACTACTAGCGGCCCCTACGAGCAGTACTTC. V and J are TRBV4-1 and TRBJ2-7; 8 bases are shared with TRBD2. The J segment lost 2 bases and the V segment lost 3 bases, leaving 6 bases of the junction unmatched. This CDR3 is built from 15 residues. In germline, CDR1 is MGHRA, CDR2 YSYEKL.

V gene TRBV28 combines with J gene TRBJ2-3; tentatively, D is TRBD1 (6 bases). The CDR3 is 16 residues long. Germline V lookup: CDR1 MDHEN, CDR2 SYDVKM. Trimming pared 5 bases from V and 0 bases from J, leaving 15 bases between. The CDR3 sequence is CASSLGTSSSTDTQYF. DNA for the CDR3: TGTGCCAGCAGTCTCGGGACATCGTCTAGCACAGATACGCAGTATTTT. Filled out from reference TRBV28 and TRBJ2-3, the complete variable domain reads DVKVTQSSRYLVKRTGEKVFLECVQDMDHENMFWYRQDPGLGLRLIYFSYDVKMKEKGDIPEGYSVSREKKERFSLILESASTNQTSMYLCASSLGTSSSTDTQYFGPGTRLTVL.

The J gene is TRBJ1-4, the V gene TRBV5-1; no clear D. The CDR3 has 13 amino acids. Looked up from germline, CDR1 is SGHRS and CDR2 is YFSETQ. The V gene lost 0 bases and the J gene lost 4 bases, with 4 bases spanning the gap. Here the CDR3 reads CASSLANNEKLFF. The CDR3 coding sequence is TGCGCCAGCAGCTTGGCCAATAATGAAAAACTGTTTTTT.

The V and J genes are TRBV5-6 and TRBJ2-5, with TRBD1 matching over 9 bases. CDR3 size: 16 residues. The trim removed 2 bases at V and 5 bases at J, leaving 10 bases unmatched. CDR1 is SGHDT, CDR2 YYEEEE, per germline. The CDR3 sequence: CASSFSGTGIEETQYF. The DNA for the CDR3 is TGTGCCAGCAGCTTCTCCGGGACAGGGATTGAGGAGACCCAGTACTTC.

The chain joins TRBV6-1 to TRBJ2-7; D is perhaps TRBD2 (6 bases). CDR3 length: 13 residues. V lost 5 bases and J lost 7, with 15 bases in between. The germline V gene encodes CDR1 MNHNS and CDR2 SASEGT. CDR3 in amino acids: CASSPRGVREQYF. DNA for the CDR3: TGTGCCAGCAGTCCCCGCGGGGTCAGGGAGCAGTACTTC.

This clone appeared a few times. V usage is TRBV19 and J usage is TRBJ2-3; 8 bases align to TRBD1. The CDR3 runs to 14 residues. Germline trimming cut 5 bases from V and 3 bases from J; bases unmatched to any gene: 4. The germline gives CDR1 LNHDA, CDR2 SQIVND (reference sequence). This chain's CDR3 is CASSGGQGTDTQYF. CDR3 DNA: TGTGCCAGTAGTGGAGGACAGGGAACAGATACGCAGTATTTT.

The chain is built from TRBV19 and TRBJ1-1; 7 bases match TRBD1. The CDR3 length is 15 residues. Germline values: CDR1 LNHDA, CDR2 SQIVND (reference sequence). V was clipped by 0 bases and J by 1 base; unmatched bases: 2. CDR3 protein: CASSIEGQRNTEAFF. For the CDR3, the DNA is TGTGCCAGTAGTATAGAGGGACAGAGGAACACTGAAGCTTTCTTT.

This rearrangement joins TRBV5-1 to TRBJ1-6; 7 nucleotides match TRBD1. This CDR3 region has 18 residues. Unmatched junction bases numbered 16, after V lost 0 bases and J lost 10 bases. The germline gives CDR1 SGHRS, CDR2 YFSETQ. In nucleotides, the CDR3 is TGCGCCAGCAGCTTGGGGGTTGGGGCCGGACAGGCCCTGTCACCCCTCCACTTT. This sequence encodes CASSLGVGAGQALSPLHF.

This chain joins TRBV9 and TRBJ2-3, with D possibly matching TRBD2 (5 bases). Germline V gene sequence: CDR1 SGDLS, CDR2 YYNGEE. V was trimmed by 3 bases and J by 1 base, leaving 15 bases between them. The CDR3 has 16 amino acids. CDR3 sequence (DNA): TGTGCCAGCAGCGCTGTGCAGGTACTAGGCACAGATACGCAGTATTTT. This encodes CASSAVQVLGTDTQYF. The full variable domain, completed using reference TRBV9 and TRBJ2-3, is DSGVTQTPKHLITATGQRVTLRCSPRSGDLSVYWYQQSLDQGLQFLIQYYNGEERAKGNILERFSAQQFPDLHSELNLSSLELGDSALYFCASSAVQVLGTDTQYFGPGTRLTVL.

The V and J genes are TRBV19 and TRBJ2-1, with D possibly TRBD2 on 6 matching bases. The CDR3 contains 18 residues. The V and J ends lost 3 bases and 0 bases respectively, with 18 bases between them. Germline assignment: CDR1 LNHDA and CDR2 SQIVND (reference sequence). Here the CDR3 DNA reads TGTGCCAGTAGTATCACTCCCTTGGGGGGAAGCTCCTACAATGAGCAGTTCTTC. It specifies CASSITPLGGSSYNEQFF.

The chain uses TRBV18 and TRBJ1-1, with 8 bases aligning to TRBD1. There are 16 residues in the CDR3. After removal of 3 bases from V and 11 bases from J, the junction contained 17 bases not matched to a gene. Looked up from germline, CDR1 is KGHSH and CDR2 is LQKENI. CDR3 bases: TGTGCCAGCTCACCTAATTCAGGGGGCTCTTTAAGTCCCGCTTTCTTT. It encodes CASSPNSGGSLSPAFF.

V is TRBV28 and J is TRBJ1-1, with D possibly TRBD1 on 6 matching bases. Germline values: CDR1 MDHEN, CDR2 SYDVKM. The CDR3 sequence is 15 residues long. With 4 bases removed from V and 4 bases from J, the gap between germline ends came to 16 bases. CDR3 loop: CASSSHPGVGTEAFF. The DNA of the CDR3 is TGTGCCAGCAGTTCCCACCCAGGGGTCGGCACTGAAGCTTTCTTT.

This chain uses TRBV30 with TRBJ1-1; no definite D call. The CDR3 loop spans 13 amino acids. V was trimmed by 2 bases and J by 1 base, leaving 8 bases between them. Germline CDR1 is GTSNPN and CDR2 is SVGIG (reference sequence). CDR3 nucleotides: TGTGCCTGGAGTCCCCATCAGAACACTGAAGCTTTCTTT. Residues: CAWSPHQNTEAFF.

The chain recombines TRBV7-8 with TRBJ1-3, with a weak D call TRBD1 (5 bases). The germline CDR1 and CDR2 sequences are SGHVS and FQNEAQ. The CDR3 spans 16 residues. V was cut by 2 bases and J by 0 bases, with 11 bases left in between. The DNA for the CDR3 is TGTGCCAGCAGCTTATATGGGGCTAGCTCTGGAAACACCATATATTTT. Its protein product is CASSLYGASSGNTIYF.

The chain has TRBV19 and TRBJ2-1; TRBD1 matches at 8 bases. Germline values: CDR1 LNHDA, CDR2 SQIVND (reference sequence). J gave up 3 bases and V 5 bases, and 3 bases lay outside the gene matches. The CDR3 totals 14 residues. The CDR3 DNA reads as TGTGCCAGTAGTGACAGGGGCTTCTACAATGAGCAGTTCTTC. As protein: CASSDRGFYNEQFF.

V usage is TRBV2 and J usage is TRBJ1-1, with 7 bases fitting TRBD1. J gave up 11 bases and V 5 bases, and 5 bases lay outside the gene matches. This CDR3 is built from 11 residues. The germline V gene encodes CDR1 SNHLY and CDR2 FYNNEI. This chain's CDR3 is CASSFRGSAFF. CDR3 nucleotides: TGTGCCAGCAGTTTCAGGGGGAGTGCTTTCTTT. Full variable domain (missing parts from reference TRBV2 and TRBJ1-1): EPEVTQTPSHQVTQMGQEVILRCVPISNHLYFYWYRQILGQKVEFLVSFYNNEISEKSEIFDDQFSVERPDGSNFTLKIRSTKLEDSAMYFCASSFRGSAFFGQGTRLTVV.

Only a few counts were recorded for this clone. The chain uses TRBV5-1 and TRBJ2-7, with a tentative D call TRBD2 (6 bases). V was clipped by 3 bases and J by 9 bases, with 22 bases between them. This CDR3 has 15 amino acids. The V gene's germline CDR1 is SGHRS and CDR2 YFSETQ. The CDR3 coding sequence is TGCGCCAGCAGCTCCACGCAGTTTGGGGAGGCAGCGCAGTACTTC. It specifies CASSSTQFGEAAQYF.

The DNA of the CDR3 is TGTGCCAGCAGCTTAGGGTTTGCCAGCGACGAGCAGTACTTC. The encoded protein is CASSLGFASDEQYF. The chain links TRBV7-2 to TRBJ2-7; D gene unclear. The germline gives CDR1 SGHTA, CDR2 FQGNSA. The CDR3 has 14 residues. Trimming took 1 base from V and 5 from J, leaving 12 bases between them.

The chain has TRBV2 and TRBJ2-2; tentative D call: TRBD1 (6 bases). Trimming took 6 bases from V and 5 from J, leaving 10 bases between them. The CDR3 sequence is 13 residues long. CDR1 and CDR2 (germline): SNHLY, FYNNEI. CDR3 nucleotide sequence: TGTGCCAGCAGGAAAGACAGGACCGGGGAGCTGTTTTTT. Protein sequence: CASRKDRTGELFF.

The V gene is TRBV6-1, the J gene TRBJ1-2; D ambiguous. Germline CDR1 reads MNHNS; CDR2 reads SASEGT. The ends were cut back, 7 bases at V and 0 bases at J, with 9 bases in the middle. The CDR3 is made up of 13 amino acids. Here the CDR3 DNA reads TGTGCCAGCATCAACGGAGCTAACTATGGCTACACCTTC. Translation: CASINGANYGYTF.

The chain carries TRBV7-9 and TRBJ2-5; no firm D call. The CDR3 runs 12 residues. The ends were cut back, 1 base at V and 5 bases at J, with 5 bases in the middle. CDR1 SEHNR and CDR2 FQNEAQ come from the germline V gene (reference sequence). This chain's CDR3 is CASSLDLETQYF. The CDR3 DNA is TGTGCCAGCAGCTTAGATCTGGAGACCCAGTACTTC. The variable domain in full, with the rest retrieved from reference TRBV7-9 and TRBJ2-5, is DTGVSQNPRHKITKRGQNVTFRCDPISEHNRLYWYRQTLGQGPEFLTYFQNEAQLEKSRLLSDRFSAERPKGSFSTLEIQRTEQGDSAMYLCASSLDLETQYFGPGTRLLVL.

This chain joins TRBV5-6 and TRBJ1-1, with 11 nucleotides matching TRBD1. V gave up 6 bases and J gave up 1 base; unmatched junction bases: 2. This CDR3 contains 14 residues. Looked up from germline, CDR1 is SGHDT and CDR2 is YYEEEE. CDR3 in DNA: TGTGCCAGCAAGGACAGGGGGCGGAACACTGAAGCTTTCTTT. Translating it yields CASKDRGRNTEAFF.

The table lists this clone with a count of one. The chain combines TRBV5-6 with TRBJ1-1; D is undetermined. The CDR3 has 13 amino acids. Per the germline V gene, CDR1 is SGHDT and CDR2 is YYEEEE. The V and J ends lost 2 bases and 6 bases respectively, with 11 bases between them. The CDR3 loop is CASSLSFNAEAFF. CDR3 in DNA: TGTGCCAGCAGCTTAAGCTTCAACGCTGAAGCTTTCTTT. Filled out from reference TRBV5-6 and TRBJ1-1, the complete variable domain reads DAGVTQSPTHLIKTRGQQVTLRCSPKSGHDTVSWYQQALGQGPQFIFQYYEEEERQRGNFPDRFSGHQFPNYSSELNVNALLLGDSALYLCASSLSFNAEAFFGQGTRLTVV.

This chain connects TRBV11-3 to TRBJ2-1; TRBD2 matches 8 bases. The CDR3 length is 15 residues. V was pared by 1 base and J by 5 bases, with 4 bases of the junction left unmatched. Germline V gene sequence: CDR1 SGHNT, CDR2 YENEEA. In DNA, the CDR3 is TGTGCCAGCAGCTTAGGGGCGGGGGGTAACAATGAGCAGTTCTTC. It encodes CASSLGAGGNNEQFF.